Below are 29 T cell receptor beta chains sequenced from a single sample in a study of T cells in localized non-small cell lung cancer. Repertoires were generated with immunoSEQ multiplex PCR, while TCRdb's copy carries only in-frame clones and drops some. The sample yields 1,500 to 2,000 clones, approximately 32% seen once. The sample in question was lung tumor tissue, obtained before any cancer treatment. These receptors were taken from a male donor aged 60 or over with stage I squamous cell lung carcinoma.

This clone qualifies as medium-sized. The chain links TRBV6-8 to TRBJ2-2, with 9 bases matching TRBD1. The CDR3 has 14 amino acids. With 5 bases clipped from V and 8 bases from J, the junction kept 6 bases outside the gene matches. Germline assignment: CDR1 MNHGY and CDR2 SAAAGT. The CDR3 region is CASSRTGEAGELFF. In DNA, the CDR3 is TGTGCCAGCAGTAGGACAGGGGAAGCGGGGGAGCTGTTTTTT.

This clone has just a few counts. This chain connects TRBV11-3 to TRBJ2-5; TRBD2 agrees at 7 bases. There are 15 residues in the CDR3. Germline CDR1 and CDR2: SGHNT and YENEEA. Trimming took 2 bases from V and 2 from J; bases not matched to a gene: 5. Here the CDR3 DNA reads TGTGCCAGCAGCTTACCCCCGGGACTACAAGAGACCCAGTACTTC. Residues: CASSLPPGLQETQYF. Full variable domain (outside the CDR3, taken from reference TRBV11-3 and TRBJ2-5): EAGVVQSPRYKIIEKKQPVAFWCNPISGHNTLYWYLQNLGQGPELLIRYENEEAVDDSQLPKDRFSAERLKGVDSTLKIQPAELGDSAVYLCASSLPPGLQETQYFGPGTRLLVL.

The V call is TRBV19, the J call TRBJ2-5, with TRBD2 as a possible D gene (6 bases). Germline V gives CDR1 LNHDA, CDR2 SQIVND (reference sequence). This CDR3 has 13 residues. Trimming pared 3 bases from V and 2 bases from J, leaving 7 bases between. The CDR3 nucleotides read TGTGCCAGTAGTATCCGGGGGCAAGAGACCCAGTACTTC. Its protein product is CASSIRGQETQYF. Full variable domain (remainder filled in from reference TRBV19 and TRBJ2-5): DGGITQSPKYLFRKEGQNVTLSCEQNLNHDAMYWYRQDPGQGLRLIYYSQIVNDFQKGDIAEGYSVSREKKESFPLTVTSAQKNPTAFYLCASSIRGQETQYFGPGTRLLVL.

This sequence joins TRBV6-8 and TRBJ2-7; no clear D. This CDR3 is built from 15 residues. Trimming left V 5 bases short and J 3 bases short, with 17 bases between. In germline, CDR1 is MNHGY, CDR2 SAAAGT. The CDR3 sequence is CASSDLSSGDYEQYF. The DNA of the CDR3 is TGTGCCAGCAGTGACCTCAGCAGTGGGGACTACGAGCAGTACTTC.

The chain recombines TRBV12-5 with TRBJ1-1; TRBD1 aligns across 7 bases. The germline CDR1 and CDR2 sequences are LGHNT and FRNRAP. CDR3 length equals 14 residues. Trimming cost V 6 bases and J 4 bases; bases outside gene matches: 8. CDR3 nucleotides: TGTGCTAGTGGCCCGACAGGGCGGTCCACTGAAGCTTTCTTT. It yields the protein CASGPTGRSTEAFF.

In the case of this clone: Germline is not matched at one junction end, which may reflect a read error. The chain links TRBV6-8 to TRBJ2-3; TRBD1 matches at 9 bases. Germline V gene data show CDR1 as MNHGY and CDR2 as SAAAGT. CDR3 size: 14 residues. The CDR3 is CAISGQGYADTQYF. DNA of the CDR3: TGTGCCATCAGTGGACAGGGGTACGCAGATACGCAGTATTTT.

This clone turned up a few times. The chain has TRBV9 and TRBJ1-6; D ambiguous. The CDR3 length is 13 residues. Germline lookup yields CDR1 SGDLS and CDR2 YYNGEE. Trimming pared 3 bases from V and 5 bases from J, leaving 6 bases between. The CDR3 loop reads CASSAQNNSPLHF. CDR3 in DNA: TGTGCCAGCAGCGCACAAAATAATTCACCCCTCCACTTT. Full variable domain (remainder filled in from reference TRBV9 and TRBJ1-6): DSGVTQTPKHLITATGQRVTLRCSPRSGDLSVYWYQQSLDQGLQFLIQYYNGEERAKGNILERFSAQQFPDLHSELNLSSLELGDSALYFCASSAQNNSPLHFGNGTRLTVT.

The chain combines TRBV11-3 with TRBJ2-3, with D perhaps matching TRBD2 (5 bases). CDR1 SGHNT and CDR2 YENEEA come from the germline V gene. Trimming removed 2 bases from V and 5 bases from J, with 14 bases in between. This CDR3 comprises 15 residues. The CDR3 loop is CASSLYSLGGDTQYF. CDR3 nucleotides: TGTGCCAGCAGCTTATACAGCCTAGGAGGAGATACGCAGTATTTT.

This clone ranks as medium-sized. The chain carries TRBV9 and TRBJ1-2; 9 nucleotides align to TRBD1. Germline V CDR1 and CDR2: SGDLS, YYNGEE. The CDR3 contains 18 residues. The V gene end was trimmed by 0 bases and the J gene end by 1 base; junction bases not matched to a gene: 10. The CDR3 DNA reads as TGTGCCAGCAGCGTAGATCCGGGACAGGGTGATGGTAACTATGGCTACACCTTC. Translated, it gives CASSVDPGQGDGNYGYTF.

V and J are TRBV19 and TRBJ2-1, with D perhaps matching TRBD2 (6 bases). Germline V CDR1 and CDR2: LNHDA, SQIVND (reference sequence). CDR3 length: 14 residues. V gave up 1 base and J gave up 2 bases, with 6 bases separating them. CDR3 nucleotide sequence: TGTGCCAGTAGTATAGGGACTACCTACAATGAGCAGTTCTTC. Amino acids: CASSIGTTYNEQFF.

The chain is built from TRBV19 and TRBJ1-5; 7 bases align to TRBD1. Germline CDR1 and CDR2: LNHDA and SQIVND (reference sequence). This CDR3 comprises 14 residues. Trimming at V came to 9 bases and at J to 2 bases, leaving 7 bases not matched to a gene. CDR3 in amino acids: CASNDRVGNQPQHF. The CDR3 DNA reads as TGTGCCAGCAATGACAGGGTTGGCAATCAGCCCCAGCATTTT.

CDR3 DNA sequence: TGTGCCAGTAGTATCATCGAGGGGGCAGGCACAGATACGCAGTATTTT. It encodes CASSIIEGAGTDTQYF. The J gene is TRBJ2-3, the V gene TRBV19, with TRBD1 identical over 7 bases. V lost 3 bases, J lost 1 base, and 7 bases stayed unmatched. Germline loops: CDR1 LNHDA, CDR2 SQIVND (reference sequence). The CDR3 contains 16 residues. Looking up the rest from reference TRBV19 and TRBJ2-3 gives the full variable domain: DGGITQSPKYLFRKEGQNVTLSCEQNLNHDAMYWYRQDPGQGLRLIYYSQIVNDFQKGDIAEGYSVSREKKESFPLTVTSAQKNPTAFYLCASSIIEGAGTDTQYFGPGTRLTVL.

The V call is TRBV18, the J call TRBJ1-5; unclear D gene. Germline loops: CDR1 KGHSH, CDR2 LQKENI. The V end lost 5 bases, the J end lost 4 bases, and 9 bases lay between the germline ends. The CDR3 totals 13 residues. The CDR3 nucleotides are TGTGCCAGCTCAGAACAGACAAATCAGCCCCAGCATTTT. Its translation: CASSEQTNQPQHF.

The rearrangement links TRBV9 to TRBJ2-7; D gene ambiguous. The CDR3 has 12 amino acids. V was trimmed by 5 bases and J by 4 bases, leaving 10 bases between them. Germline CDR1 is SGDLS and CDR2 is YYNGEE. This CDR3 reads CASRLFVYEQYF. The CDR3 coding sequence is TGTGCCAGCAGGCTCTTTGTTTACGAGCAGTACTTC.

The chain uses TRBV19 and TRBJ2-5; 9 bases are a match to TRBD1. The V and J ends lost 3 bases and 4 bases, in that order; junction bases with no gene match: 9. Germline values: CDR1 LNHDA, CDR2 SQIVND (reference sequence). The CDR3 consists of 16 residues. Here the CDR3 reads CASSIGTGGLGETQYF. DNA for the CDR3: TGTGCCAGTAGTATTGGTACAGGGGGCTTGGGAGAGACCCAGTACTTC.

V and J are TRBV11-3 and TRBJ2-3; 8 positions match TRBD2. V shed 4 bases and J 2 bases; nucleotides not matched to a gene: 2. Germline CDR1 is SGHNT and CDR2 is YENEEA. The CDR3 spans 14 residues. The CDR3 DNA sequence: TGTGCCAGCAGCTCGACTAGCGACACAGATACGCAGTATTTT. Translated: CASSSTSDTDTQYF.

V gene TRBV19 combines with J gene TRBJ1-1, with D possibly TRBD1 on 5 matching bases. The germline V gene has CDR1 LNHDA and CDR2 SQIVND (reference sequence). V lost 7 bases to trimming and J lost 5 bases, with 14 bases between them. CDR3 length equals 13 residues. CDR3 sequence (DNA): TGTGCCAGTACCACTAACGGGGGAACTGAAGCTTTCTTT. Its translation is CASTTNGGTEAFF.

This clone has only a few counts. The chain couples TRBV11-3 to TRBJ2-5; D might be TRBD1 (5 bases). V was shortened by 3 bases and J by 3 bases, with 11 bases between the two germline ends. The germline CDR1 and CDR2 sequences are SGHNT and YENEEA. This CDR3 contains 14 residues. The CDR3 spells CASSLAAGKETQYF. The CDR3 coding sequence is TGTGCCAGCAGCTTGGCTGCAGGGAAAGAGACCCAGTACTTC.

The chain employs TRBV16 and TRBJ1-1; 9 nucleotides match TRBD1. Looked up from germline, CDR1 is KGHSY and CDR2 is FQNENV. This CDR3 is 14 amino acids long. After removal of 1 base from V and 4 bases from J, the junction contained 1 base not matched to a gene. DNA for the CDR3: TGTGCCAGCAGCCAATGGGGACAGGGCACTGAAGCTTTCTTT. Translated, it gives CASSQWGQGTEAFF.

The sample holds a few counts of this clone. An end of the junction differs from the germline gene, which may be a read error. DNA of the CDR3: TGTGCCATCAGTGGGACAGGGAACCAAGAGACCCAGTACTTC. Translating gives CAISGTGNQETQYF. The V and J genes are TRBV6-8 and TRBJ2-5; 9 nucleotides align to TRBD1. Germline V lookup: CDR1 MNHGY, CDR2 SAAAGT. The CDR3 spans 14 residues.

In its sample, this clone was seen a few times. This chain joins TRBV1 and TRBJ2-5; the table's D gene call, TRBD2, was not cross checked with the DNA. TRBV1 has pseudogene status. This CDR3 region has 15 residues. CDR3 sequence reads: CASSQELAGGETQYF. The CDR3 DNA reads TGCGCCAGCAGCCAAGAGCTAGCGGGGGGGGAGACCCAGTACTTC.

The V gene is TRBV2, the J gene TRBJ1-5; D is undetermined. The CDR3 covers 13 residues. CDR1 SNHLY and CDR2 FYNNEI come from the germline V gene. V was cut by 4 bases and J by 4 bases, with 8 bases left in between. CDR3 DNA sequence: TGTGCCAGCAGTGTTTACGAAAATCAGCCCCAGCATTTT. Its translation is CASSVYENQPQHF.

The chain is built from TRBV6-8 and TRBJ1-5; 7 nucleotides match TRBD1. CDR3 size: 15 residues. V shed 5 bases, J shed 6 bases, and the junction held 10 bases outside the gene matches. Germline V gene sequence: CDR1 MNHGY, CDR2 SAAAGT. The CDR3 DNA sequence: TGTGCCAGCAGTAGACAACAGGGGTTGGGTCAGCCCCAGCATTTT. Its translation: CASSRQQGLGQPQHF.

By its share, this clone is large. This chain joins TRBV4-1 and TRBJ1-5, with D maybe TRBD1 (6 bases). Germline V lookup: CDR1 MGHRA, CDR2 YSYEKL. The V and J ends lost 5 bases and 10 bases respectively, with 21 bases between them. The CDR3 has 15 amino acids. CDR3 amino acids: CASSSTGTYDEPQHF. The DNA of the CDR3 is TGCGCCAGCAGCAGCACCGGGACATATGATGAACCCCAGCATTTT.

The chain is built from TRBV19 and TRBJ2-7; TRBD2 matches at 13 bases. Germline CDR1 and CDR2: LNHDA and SQIVND (reference sequence). This CDR3 has 16 residues. V trimming: 4 bases; J trimming: 3 bases; junction bases outside the gene matches: 6. CDR3 sequence (DNA): TGTGCCAGTAGTAAAACAGGACTAGCGGGGGACTACGAGCAGTACTTC. Translated, it gives CASSKTGLAGDYEQYF.

This clone is termed medium-sized. This chain uses TRBV11-3 with TRBJ1-1; TRBD1 might be the D (5 bases). CDR1 and CDR2 from the germline V gene are SGHNT and YENEEA. V lost 5 bases and J 6 bases, leaving 19 bases between the germline ends. This CDR3 has 15 residues. CDR3 protein: CASSPQPTTRAEAFF. DNA of the CDR3: TGTGCCAGCAGCCCTCAACCGACTACCAGGGCTGAAGCTTTCTTT.

In its sample, this clone was seen a few times. The V call is TRBV2, the J call TRBJ1-4; tentative D call: TRBD1 (5 bases). Trimming left V 2 bases short and J 7 bases short, with 8 bases between. Germline assignment: CDR1 SNHLY and CDR2 FYNNEI. CDR3 length equals 13 residues. The CDR3 DNA reads TGTGCCAGCAGTGAACAGGGACGTGAAAAACTGTTTTTT. Protein product: CASSEQGREKLFF.

By frequency in the sample, this clone is medium-sized (0.01 to 0.1%). The rearrangement uses TRBV9 and TRBJ2-2, with D possibly being TRBD1 (5 bases). CDR3 size: 16 residues. Germline lookup yields CDR1 SGDLS and CDR2 YYNGEE. Trimming took off 0 bases at V and 0 bases at J, with 9 bases between the two ends. Written as DNA, the CDR3 is TGTGCCAGCAGCGTAGGGGTCAGGGCGAACACCGGGGAGCTGTTTTTT. Translation gives CASSVGVRANTGELFF.

This clone is classed as medium-sized (0.01 to 0.1%). The chain uses TRBV6-8 and TRBJ1-2; D may be TRBD1 (5 bases). Germline V gene data show CDR1 as MNHGY and CDR2 as SAAAGT. Trimming left V 8 bases short and J 5 bases short, with 12 bases between. This CDR3 region has 12 residues. The DNA of the CDR3 is TGTGCCAGCTCCCGGGACTTTTATGGCTACACCTTC. Amino acid sequence: CASSRDFYGYTF.